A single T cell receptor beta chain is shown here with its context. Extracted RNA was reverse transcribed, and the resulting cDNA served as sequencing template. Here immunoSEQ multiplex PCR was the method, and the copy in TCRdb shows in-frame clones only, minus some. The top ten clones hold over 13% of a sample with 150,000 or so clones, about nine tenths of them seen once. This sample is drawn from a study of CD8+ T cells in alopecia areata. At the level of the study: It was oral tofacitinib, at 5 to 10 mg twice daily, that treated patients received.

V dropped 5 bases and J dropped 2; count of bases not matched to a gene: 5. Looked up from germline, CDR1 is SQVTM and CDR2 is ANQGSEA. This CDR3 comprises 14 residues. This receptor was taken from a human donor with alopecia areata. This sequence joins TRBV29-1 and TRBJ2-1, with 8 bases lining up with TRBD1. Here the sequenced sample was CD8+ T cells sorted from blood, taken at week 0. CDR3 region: CSVWTGRTYNEQFF. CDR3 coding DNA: TGCAGCGTTTGGACAGGGAGAACCTACAATGAGCAGTTCTTC.